The 20 T cell receptor beta chains below were found in one sample sequenced in a study of cytomegalovirus exposure and HLA in healthy donors. The PCR had 60 Vbeta and 13 Jbeta primers. Clones were read by immunoSEQ multiplex PCR, and TCRdb kept only the in-frame ones, dropping some. The data contain some 150,000 clones, around 80% of them singletons. Sequencing used PBMCs. The receptors stem from a man in his forties or fifties in good health and CMV-seronegative.

V usage is TRBV14 and J usage is TRBJ2-6; a possible D gene is TRBD2 (5 bases). This CDR3 spans 15 amino acids. V was pared by 1 base and J by 1 base, with 5 bases between. Germline values: CDR1 SGHDN, CDR2 FVKESK. The CDR3 DNA follows: TGTGCCAGCAGCCAAGGCGGGTCTGGGGCCAACGTCCTGACTTTC. Amino acid sequence: CASSQGGSGANVLTF. The full variable domain, its missing parts supplied by reference TRBV14 and TRBJ2-6, is EAGVTQFPSHSVIEKGQTVTLRCDPISGHDNLYWYRRVMGKEIKFLLHFVKESKQDESGMPNNRFLAERTGGTYSTLKVQPAELEDSGVYFCASSQGGSGANVLTFGAGSRLTVL.

This rearrangement joins TRBV19 to TRBJ2-1; tentative D call: TRBD1 (5 bases). This CDR3 has 16 amino acids. V was trimmed by 5 bases and J by 2 bases, leaving 16 bases between them. Germline CDR1 and CDR2: LNHDA and SQIVND (reference sequence). CDR3 residues: CASSPTRQTTYNEQFF. The CDR3 DNA is TGTGCCAGTAGTCCTACTCGACAGACAACCTACAATGAGCAGTTCTTC.

The chain uses TRBV6-5 and TRBJ2-2; D may be TRBD1 (6 bases). The CDR3 covers 15 residues. Per germline, CDR1 MNHEY and CDR2 SVGAGI. Trimming took 4 bases from V and 4 from J, leaving 13 bases between them. CDR3 nucleotides: TGTGCCAGCAGTTCCACCGGGACACTCACCGGGGAGCTGTTTTTT. Its protein product is CASSSTGTLTGELFF.

This clone was counted a few times. The genes are TRBV4-2 and TRBJ1-2; perhaps TRBD1 as D (6 bases). Trimming removed 2 bases at V and 8 bases at J, with 18 bases between. The CDR3 has 15 residues. Per germline, CDR1 LGHNA and CDR2 YNFKEQ. The CDR3 DNA is TGTGCCAGCAGCCAATCAGCTGGGGGGGCAGGAGGCTACACCTTC. Protein: CASSQSAGGAGGYTF.

The J gene is TRBJ2-7, the V gene TRBV2, with 11 bases lining up with TRBD2. Germline-derived CDR1 and CDR2 are SNHLY and FYNNEI. The CDR3 spans 15 residues. With 6 bases clipped from V and 3 bases from J, the junction kept 7 bases outside the gene matches. CDR3 sequence reads: CASRKTSGTLYEQYF. The CDR3 nucleotides are TGTGCCAGCAGGAAGACTAGCGGGACACTCTACGAGCAGTACTTC.

The rearrangement joins TRBV9 to TRBJ1-2; D might be TRBD1 (5 bases). The CDR3 is 15 amino acids. The V end was cut by 0 bases, the J end by 3 bases, with 12 bases between. Germline CDR1 is SGDLS and CDR2 is YYNGEE. Here the CDR3 reads CASSVAAGRDYGYTF. The CDR3 DNA reads as TGTGCCAGCAGCGTAGCCGCTGGCAGGGACTATGGCTACACCTTC.

V usage is TRBV30 and J usage is TRBJ1-2; D not certain. The CDR3 is made up of 11 amino acids. The germline V gene encodes CDR1 GTSNPN and CDR2 SVGIG (reference sequence). Trimming took off 5 bases at V and 1 base at J, with 5 bases between the two ends. CDR3: CAWSGNYGYTF. The CDR3 DNA reads TGTGCCTGGTCCGGTAACTATGGCTACACCTTC.

The rearrangement uses TRBV5-4 and TRBJ2-5, with 9 positions matching TRBD2. The V segment lost 4 bases and the J segment 5 bases; nucleotides outside the gene matches: 9. The length of the CDR3 is 15 residues. Looked up from germline, CDR1 is SGHNT and CDR2 is YYREEE (reference sequence). CDR3 amino acids: CASSGRAGGQETQYF. CDR3 sequence (DNA): TGTGCCAGCAGCGGGAGGGCGGGGGGGCAGGAGACCCAGTACTTC.

The sample holds one count of this clone. CDR3 in amino acids: CASSPREEGEQFF. The CDR3 DNA reads as TGTGCCAGCTCACCCCGCGAGGAGGGTGAGCAGTTCTTC. The chain couples TRBV18 to TRBJ2-1, with D possibly TRBD2 on 6 matching bases. Germline V lookup: CDR1 KGHSH, CDR2 LQKENI. The CDR3 loop spans 13 amino acids. The V gene lost 3 bases and the J gene lost 9 bases, with 12 bases spanning the gap.

This clone was seen a single time. This chain links TRBV7-9 with TRBJ2-7; 8 positions match TRBD2. Trimming cost V 3 bases and J 6 bases; bases outside gene matches: 10. There are 15 residues in the CDR3. Germline loops: CDR1 SEHNR, CDR2 FQNEAQ (reference sequence). The CDR3 region is CASSFTGTRSTEQYF. The CDR3 DNA sequence: TGTGCCAGCAGCTTTACTGGGACTAGATCCACCGAGCAGTACTTC.

The gene calls are TRBV9 and TRBJ2-3; 8 bases map to TRBD1. The V and J ends lost 5 bases and 2 bases, in that order; junction bases with no gene match: 10. The CDR3 loop spans 16 amino acids. In germline, CDR1 is SGDLS, CDR2 YYNGEE. CDR3 residues: CASSETDRGNTDTQYF. CDR3 in DNA: TGTGCCAGCAGTGAGACCGACAGGGGAAACACAGATACGCAGTATTTT.

CDR3 amino acids: CASSFGQGGYEQYF. The CDR3 bases are TGTGCCAGCAGCTTTGGACAGGGGGGCTACGAGCAGTACTTC. The gene calls are TRBV7-2 and TRBJ2-5; TRBD1 aligns across 10 bases. The J call is doubtful: the DNA matches TRBJ2-7 better. In germline, CDR1 is SGHTA, CDR2 FQGNSA. This CDR3 has 14 residues.

This clone came up once. This chain links TRBV5-1 with TRBJ2-5, with 7 positions matching TRBD1. The CDR3 consists of 14 residues. V trimming: 4 bases; J trimming: 1 base; junction bases outside the gene matches: 4. The germline V gene has CDR1 SGHRS and CDR2 YFSETQ. The CDR3 DNA is TGCGCCAGCAGCACCGCAGGGGGCCAAGAGACCCAGTACTTC. Protein sequence: CASSTAGGQETQYF.

The chain joins TRBV2 to TRBJ2-3, with 12 bases matching TRBD2. There are 14 residues in the CDR3. Germline CDR1 reads SNHLY; CDR2 reads FYNNEI. The chain's CDR3 is CAKREASGGGTQYF. In DNA form, the CDR3 reads TGTGCTAAGAGGGAGGCTAGCGGGGGGGGAACGCAGTATTTT.

DNA of the CDR3: TGTGCCAGCAGCTTAGGTCCCGGGAGGCCCGACGAGCAGTACTTC. Translating it yields CASSLGPGRPDEQYF. The chain has TRBV7-2 and TRBJ2-7, with 7 nucleotides matching TRBD2. Germline trimming cut 1 base from V and 5 bases from J; bases unmatched to any gene: 8. This CDR3 spans 15 amino acids. Looked up from germline, CDR1 is SGHTA and CDR2 is FQGNSA.

The rearrangement uses TRBV7-3 and TRBJ2-2; 9 bases agree with TRBD2. V shed 5 bases, J shed 5 bases, and the junction held 9 bases outside the gene matches. CDR1 and CDR2 from the germline V gene are SGHTA and FQGTGA. The CDR3 runs 16 residues. CDR3 in DNA: TGTGCCAGCAGCCTCTTTAGCGGGAGCGGGACCGGGGAGCTGTTTTTT. Amino acid sequence: CASSLFSGSGTGELFF.

V gene TRBV28 combines with J gene TRBJ1-2; 12 bases match TRBD1. V lost 2 bases, J lost 7 bases, and 8 bases stayed unmatched. The CDR3 length is 16 residues. Germline CDR1 and CDR2: MDHEN and SYDVKM. CDR3 residues: CASSLLRGQGAGGYTF. CDR3 DNA: TGTGCCAGCAGTTTACTACGGGGACAGGGGGCTGGTGGCTACACCTTC.

The V and J genes are TRBV7-9 and TRBJ2-1; D is perhaps TRBD2 (5 bases). Germline V gene data show CDR1 as SEHNR and CDR2 as FQNEAQ (reference sequence). The CDR3 is 17 amino acids. V lost 2 bases and J lost 4, with 18 bases in between. The CDR3 DNA is TGTGCCAGCAGCTTAAAGGCCGGACTCGGGGTTTACAATGAGCAGTTCTTC. It translates to CASSLKAGLGVYNEQFF.

This clone was seen a handful of times. The chain carries TRBV7-9 and TRBJ2-5; a weak D match, TRBD2 (6 bases). Germline V lookup: CDR1 SEHNR, CDR2 FQNEAQ (reference sequence). V was clipped by 5 bases and J by 3 bases, with 13 bases between them. The CDR3 runs to 14 residues. The CDR3 DNA reads as TGTGCCAGCAGCCCCGGATGGGGGGAAGAGACCCAGTACTTC. Its translation is CASSPGWGEETQYF. Complete variable domain (other parts from reference TRBV7-9 and TRBJ2-5): DTGVSQNPRHKITKRGQNVTFRCDPISEHNRLYWYRQTLGQGPEFLTYFQNEAQLEKSRLLSDRFSAERPKGSFSTLEIQRTEQGDSAMYLCASSPGWGEETQYFGPGTRLLVL.

This clone was observed once. The chain employs TRBV2 and TRBJ1-4; D perhaps matches TRBD1 (5 bases). Germline assignment: CDR1 SNHLY and CDR2 FYNNEI. V was clipped by 10 bases and J by 1 base, with 10 bases between them. This CDR3 comprises 13 residues. CDR3 nucleotides: TGTGCCACTATCCAGGGAACTAATGAAAAACTGTTTTTT. Translation gives CATIQGTNEKLFF. The full variable domain, its missing parts supplied by reference TRBV2 and TRBJ1-4, is EPEVTQTPSHQVTQMGQEVILRCVPISNHLYFYWYRQILGQKVEFLVSFYNNEISEKSEIFDDQFSVERPDGSNFTLKIRSTKLEDSAMYFCATIQGTNEKLFFGSGTQLSVL.